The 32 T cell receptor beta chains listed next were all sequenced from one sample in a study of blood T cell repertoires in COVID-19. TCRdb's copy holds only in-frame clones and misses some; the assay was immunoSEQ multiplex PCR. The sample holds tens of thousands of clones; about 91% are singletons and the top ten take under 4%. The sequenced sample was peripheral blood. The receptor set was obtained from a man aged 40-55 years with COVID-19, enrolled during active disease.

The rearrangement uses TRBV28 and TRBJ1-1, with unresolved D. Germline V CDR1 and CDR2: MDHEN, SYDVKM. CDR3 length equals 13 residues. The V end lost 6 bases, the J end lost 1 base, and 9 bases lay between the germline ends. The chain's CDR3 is CASSREGNTEAFF. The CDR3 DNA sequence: TGTGCCAGCAGCCGGGAGGGGAACACTGAAGCTTTCTTT.

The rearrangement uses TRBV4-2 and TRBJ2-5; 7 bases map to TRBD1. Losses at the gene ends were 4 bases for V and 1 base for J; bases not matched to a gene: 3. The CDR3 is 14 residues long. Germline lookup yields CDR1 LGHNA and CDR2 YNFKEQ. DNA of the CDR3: TGTGCCAGCAGCCCGACAGGGTTCCAAGAGACCCAGTACTTC. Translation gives CASSPTGFQETQYF.

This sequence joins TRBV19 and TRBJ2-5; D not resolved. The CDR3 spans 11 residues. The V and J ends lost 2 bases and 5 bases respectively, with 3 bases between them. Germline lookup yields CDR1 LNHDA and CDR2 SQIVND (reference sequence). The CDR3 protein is CASSIQETQYF. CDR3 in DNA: TGTGCCAGTAGTATACAGGAGACCCAGTACTTC.

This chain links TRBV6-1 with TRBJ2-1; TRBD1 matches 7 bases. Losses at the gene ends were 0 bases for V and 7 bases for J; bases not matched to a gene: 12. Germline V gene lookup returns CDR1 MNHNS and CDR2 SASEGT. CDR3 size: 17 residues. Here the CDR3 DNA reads TGTGCCAGCAGTGAAGCAACCGGGACAGCTATTAGTAATGAGCAGTTCTTC. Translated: CASSEATGTAISNEQFF.

CDR3 sequence: CAIRHGTSGHEQFF. The DNA for the CDR3 is TGTGCCATCAGGCACGGGACTAGCGGCCATGAGCAGTTCTTC. The chain joins TRBV10-3 to TRBJ2-1; 11 bases agree with TRBD2. Germline V lookup: CDR1 ENHRY, CDR2 SYGVKD. The CDR3 length is 14 residues. V gave up 6 bases and J gave up 8 bases; unmatched junction bases: 6.

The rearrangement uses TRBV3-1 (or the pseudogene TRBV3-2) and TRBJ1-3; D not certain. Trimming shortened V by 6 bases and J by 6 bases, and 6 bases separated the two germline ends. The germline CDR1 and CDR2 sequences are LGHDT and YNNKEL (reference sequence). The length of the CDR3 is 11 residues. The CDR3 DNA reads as TGTGCCAGCAGGCAGGAAAACACCATATATTTT. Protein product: CASRQENTIYF.

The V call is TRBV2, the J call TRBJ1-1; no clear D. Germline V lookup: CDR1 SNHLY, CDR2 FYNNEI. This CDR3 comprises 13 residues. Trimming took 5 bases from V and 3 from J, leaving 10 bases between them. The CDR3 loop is CASSRQRYTEAFF. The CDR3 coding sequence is TGTGCCAGCAGTCGGCAGAGGTACACTGAAGCTTTCTTT. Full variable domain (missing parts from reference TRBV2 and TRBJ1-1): EPEVTQTPSHQVTQMGQEVILRCVPISNHLYFYWYRQILGQKVEFLVSFYNNEISEKSEIFDDQFSVERPDGSNFTLKIRSTKLEDSAMYFCASSRQRYTEAFFGQGTRLTVV.

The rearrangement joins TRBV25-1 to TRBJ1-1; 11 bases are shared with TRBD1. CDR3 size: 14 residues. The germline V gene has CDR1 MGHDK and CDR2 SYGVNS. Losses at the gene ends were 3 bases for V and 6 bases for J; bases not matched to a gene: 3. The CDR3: CASSEGQGVAEAFF. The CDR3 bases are TGTGCCAGCAGTGAGGGACAGGGGGTCGCTGAAGCTTTCTTT.

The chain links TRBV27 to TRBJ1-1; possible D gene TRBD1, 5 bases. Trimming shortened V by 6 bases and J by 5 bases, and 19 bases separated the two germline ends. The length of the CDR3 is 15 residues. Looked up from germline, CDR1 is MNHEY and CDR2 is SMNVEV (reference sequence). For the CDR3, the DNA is TGTGCCAGCAGAAGGCGAGGCGGGACTGTTACTGAAGCTTTCTTT. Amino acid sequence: CASRRRGGTVTEAFF.

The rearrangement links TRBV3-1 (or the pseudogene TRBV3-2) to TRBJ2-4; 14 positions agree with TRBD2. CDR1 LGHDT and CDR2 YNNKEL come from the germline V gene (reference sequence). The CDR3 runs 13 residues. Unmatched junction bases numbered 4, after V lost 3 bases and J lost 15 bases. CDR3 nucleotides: TGTGCCAGCAGCCATCCGGGACTAGCGGGGGTGTACTTC. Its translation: CASSHPGLAGVYF.

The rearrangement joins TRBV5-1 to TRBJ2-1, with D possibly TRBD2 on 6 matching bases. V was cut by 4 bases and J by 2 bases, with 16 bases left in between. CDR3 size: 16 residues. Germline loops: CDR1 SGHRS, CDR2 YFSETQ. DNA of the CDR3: TGCGCCAGCAGCCCTGTTGGGGGGTCCGCCTACAATGAGCAGTTCTTC. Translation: CASSPVGGSAYNEQFF.

The CDR3 nucleotides read TGTGCCAGCAGTCCCCGACAGGCATGGAACACTGAAGCTTTCTTT. Its translation: CASSPRQAWNTEAFF. J is TRBJ1-1 and V is TRBV28; tentative D call: TRBD1 (6 bases). CDR3 length: 15 residues. The germline V gene has CDR1 MDHEN and CDR2 SYDVKM. The V and J ends lost 5 bases and 1 base respectively, with 14 bases between them.

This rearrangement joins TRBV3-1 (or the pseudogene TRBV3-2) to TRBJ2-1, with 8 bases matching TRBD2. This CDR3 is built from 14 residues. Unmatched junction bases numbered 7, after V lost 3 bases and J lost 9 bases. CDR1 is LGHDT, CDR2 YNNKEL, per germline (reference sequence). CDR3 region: CASSQRTSPGEQFF. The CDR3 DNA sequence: TGTGCCAGCAGCCAGAGGACTAGCCCGGGTGAGCAGTTCTTC.

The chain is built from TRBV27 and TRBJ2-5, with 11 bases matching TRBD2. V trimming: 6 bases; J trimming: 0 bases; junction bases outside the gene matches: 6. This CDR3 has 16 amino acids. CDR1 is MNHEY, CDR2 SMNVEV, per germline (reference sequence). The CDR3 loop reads CASRPLAGVHQETQYF. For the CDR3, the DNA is TGTGCCAGCAGACCACTAGCGGGGGTTCACCAAGAGACCCAGTACTTC.

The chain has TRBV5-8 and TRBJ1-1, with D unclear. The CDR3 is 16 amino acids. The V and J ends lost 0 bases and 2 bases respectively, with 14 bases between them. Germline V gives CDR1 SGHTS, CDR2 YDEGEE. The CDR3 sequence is CASSLGWQNFNTEAFF. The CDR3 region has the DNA TGTGCCAGCAGCTTGGGGTGGCAGAATTTTAACACTGAAGCTTTCTTT.

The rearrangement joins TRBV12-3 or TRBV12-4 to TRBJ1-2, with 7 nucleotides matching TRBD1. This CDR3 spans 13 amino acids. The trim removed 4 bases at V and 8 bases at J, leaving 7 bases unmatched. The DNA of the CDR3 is TGTGCCAGCAGTTCCCGACAGGGAGGAGGCTACACCTTC. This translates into CASSSRQGGGYTF.

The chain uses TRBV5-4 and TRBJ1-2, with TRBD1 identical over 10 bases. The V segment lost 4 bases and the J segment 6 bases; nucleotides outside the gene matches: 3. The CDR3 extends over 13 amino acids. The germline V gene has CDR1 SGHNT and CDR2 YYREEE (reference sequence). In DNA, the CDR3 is TGTGCCAGCAGCCCGACAGGGGGCGATGGCTACACCTTC. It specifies CASSPTGGDGYTF.

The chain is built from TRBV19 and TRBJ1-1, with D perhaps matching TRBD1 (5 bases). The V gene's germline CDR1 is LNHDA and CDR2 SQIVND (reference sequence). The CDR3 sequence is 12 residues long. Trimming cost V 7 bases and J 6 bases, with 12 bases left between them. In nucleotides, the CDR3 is TGTGCCAGTAAGCCTCAGGGTCCTGAAGCTTTCTTT. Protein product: CASKPQGPEAFF.

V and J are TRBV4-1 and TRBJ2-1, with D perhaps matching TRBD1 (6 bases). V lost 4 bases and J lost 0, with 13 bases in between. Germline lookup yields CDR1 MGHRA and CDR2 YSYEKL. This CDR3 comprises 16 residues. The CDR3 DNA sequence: TGCGCCAGCAGCCTCCCGGGACAAAGCTCCTACAATGAGCAGTTCTTC. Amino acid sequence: CASSLPGQSSYNEQFF.

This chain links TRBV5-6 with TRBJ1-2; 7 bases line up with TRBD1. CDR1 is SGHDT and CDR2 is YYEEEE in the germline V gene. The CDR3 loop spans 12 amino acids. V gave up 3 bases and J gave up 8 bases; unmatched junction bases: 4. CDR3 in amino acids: CASSSQGRGYTF. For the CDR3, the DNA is TGTGCCAGCAGCTCACAGGGGCGCGGCTACACCTTC. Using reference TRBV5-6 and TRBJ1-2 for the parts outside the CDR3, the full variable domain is DAGVTQSPTHLIKTRGQQVTLRCSPKSGHDTVSWYQQALGQGPQFIFQYYEEEERQRGNFPDRFSGHQFPNYSSELNVNALLLGDSALYLCASSSQGRGYTFGSGTRLTVV.

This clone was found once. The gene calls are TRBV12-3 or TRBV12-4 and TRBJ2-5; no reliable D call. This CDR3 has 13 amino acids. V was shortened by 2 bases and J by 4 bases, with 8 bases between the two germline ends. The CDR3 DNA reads TGTGCCAGCAGTTTATCGTATCGAGAGACCCAGTACTTC. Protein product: CASSLSYRETQYF.

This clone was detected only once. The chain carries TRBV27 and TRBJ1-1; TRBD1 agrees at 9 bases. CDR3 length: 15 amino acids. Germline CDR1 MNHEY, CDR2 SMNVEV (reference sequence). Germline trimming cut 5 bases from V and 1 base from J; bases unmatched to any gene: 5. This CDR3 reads CASSPMGQGNTEAFF. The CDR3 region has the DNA TGTGCCAGCAGTCCAATGGGACAGGGGAACACTGAAGCTTTCTTT.

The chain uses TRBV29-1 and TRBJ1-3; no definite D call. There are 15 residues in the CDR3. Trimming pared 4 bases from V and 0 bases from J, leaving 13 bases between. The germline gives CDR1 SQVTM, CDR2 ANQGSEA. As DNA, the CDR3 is TGCAGCGTTGTACAGTTCACCCCCTCTGGAAACACCATATATTTT. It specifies CSVVQFTPSGNTIYF.

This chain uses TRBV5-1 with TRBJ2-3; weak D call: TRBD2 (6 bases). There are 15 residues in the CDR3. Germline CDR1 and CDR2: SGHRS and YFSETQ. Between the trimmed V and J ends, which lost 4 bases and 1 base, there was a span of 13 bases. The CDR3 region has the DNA TGCGCCAGCAGCGCGGGGAGCCTGGGCACAGATACGCAGTATTTT. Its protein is CASSAGSLGTDTQYF.

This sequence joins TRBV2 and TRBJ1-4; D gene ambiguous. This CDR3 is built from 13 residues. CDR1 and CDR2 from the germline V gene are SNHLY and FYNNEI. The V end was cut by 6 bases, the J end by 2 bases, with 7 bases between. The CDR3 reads CASSTDTNEKLFF. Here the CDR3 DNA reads TGTGCCAGCAGCACAGACACTAATGAAAAACTGTTTTTT.

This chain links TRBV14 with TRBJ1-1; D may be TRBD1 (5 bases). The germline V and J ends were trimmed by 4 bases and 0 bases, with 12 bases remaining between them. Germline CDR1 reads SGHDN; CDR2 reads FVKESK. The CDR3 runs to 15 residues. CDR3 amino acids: CASSPLRGLNTEAFF. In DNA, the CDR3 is TGTGCCAGCAGCCCATTGCGGGGGTTGAACACTGAAGCTTTCTTT.

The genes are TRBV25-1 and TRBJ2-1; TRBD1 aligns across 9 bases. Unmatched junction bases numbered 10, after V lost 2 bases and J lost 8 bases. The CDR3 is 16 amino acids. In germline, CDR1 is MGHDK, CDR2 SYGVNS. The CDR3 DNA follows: TGTGCCAGCAGTGAAGAGTGGGGACAGGGCGGCCATGAGCAGTTCTTC. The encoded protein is CASSEEWGQGGHEQFF.

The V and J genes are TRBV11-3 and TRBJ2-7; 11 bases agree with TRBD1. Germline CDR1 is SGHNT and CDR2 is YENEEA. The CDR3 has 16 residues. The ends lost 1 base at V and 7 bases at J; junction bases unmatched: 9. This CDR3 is CASSLAVDRGQGEQYF. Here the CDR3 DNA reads TGTGCCAGCAGCTTAGCTGTGGACAGGGGGCAAGGGGAGCAGTACTTC.

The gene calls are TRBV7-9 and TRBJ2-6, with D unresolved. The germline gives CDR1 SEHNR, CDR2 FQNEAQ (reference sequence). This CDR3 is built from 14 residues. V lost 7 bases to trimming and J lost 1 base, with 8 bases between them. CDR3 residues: CASIPSSGANVLTF. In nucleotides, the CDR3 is TGTGCCAGCATCCCCTCTTCTGGGGCCAACGTCCTGACTTTC.

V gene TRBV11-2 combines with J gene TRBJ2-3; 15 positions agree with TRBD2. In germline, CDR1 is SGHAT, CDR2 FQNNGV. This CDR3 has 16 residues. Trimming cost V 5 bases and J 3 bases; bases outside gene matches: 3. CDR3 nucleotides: TGTGCCAGCAGCGAGGGGACTAGCGGGAGGACAGATACGCAGTATTTT. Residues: CASSEGTSGRTDTQYF. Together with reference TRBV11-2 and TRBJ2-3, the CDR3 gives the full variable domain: EAGVAQSPRYKIIEKRQSVAFWCNPISGHATLYWYQQILGQGPKLLIQFQNNGVVDDSQLPKDRFSAERLKGVDSTLKIQPAKLEDSAVYLCASSEGTSGRTDTQYFGPGTRLTVL.

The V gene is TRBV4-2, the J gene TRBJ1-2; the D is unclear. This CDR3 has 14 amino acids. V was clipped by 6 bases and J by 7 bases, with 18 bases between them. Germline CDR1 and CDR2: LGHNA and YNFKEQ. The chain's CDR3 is CASRDQTDLIGYTF. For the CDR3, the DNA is TGTGCCAGCAGGGATCAAACAGATCTGATTGGCTACACCTTC.

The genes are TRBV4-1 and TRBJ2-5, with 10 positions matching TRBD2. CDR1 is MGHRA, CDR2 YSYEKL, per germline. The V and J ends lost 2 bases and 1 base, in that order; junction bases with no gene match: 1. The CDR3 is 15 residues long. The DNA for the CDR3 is TGCGCCAGCAGCCAACTAGCGGGGGTCCAAGAGACCCAGTACTTC. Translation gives CASSQLAGVQETQYF.